The next 14 T cell receptor beta chains were all read from a single sample in a study of PD-1 blockade in classical Hodgkin lymphoma. Every single patient, without exception, relapsed after autologous stem cell transplantation, and brentuximab vedotin exposure varied. Profiling relied on immunoSEQ multiplex PCR, and the TCRdb table lists in-frame clones only, not all of them. The data show around 91,000 clones, more than 80% seen once. The material sequenced was peripheral blood mononuclear cells (PBMCs), taken before the second cycle of nivolumab. The receptors shown here come from a human donor with classical Hodgkin lymphoma.

The CDR3, as DNA: TGTGCCAGCAGCCAACCCCCCAGCTCCTACAATGAGCAGTTCTTC. Amino acids: CASSQPPSSYNEQFF. This rearrangement joins TRBV4-2 to TRBJ2-1; D unclear. The germline CDR1 and CDR2 sequences are LGHNA and YNFKEQ. V gave up 2 bases and J gave up 0 bases, with 8 bases separating them. The CDR3 contains 15 residues.

The chain joins TRBV11-2 to TRBJ1-2; no clear D gene. The V gene lost 4 bases and the J gene lost 3 bases, with 12 bases spanning the gap. This CDR3 has 14 amino acids. Germline V CDR1 and CDR2: SGHAT, FQNNGV. Here the CDR3 DNA reads TGTGCCAGCAGCTCCCTTATAGGTCACTATGGCTACACCTTC. Protein sequence: CASSSLIGHYGYTF.

The table lists this clone with a count of one. V gene TRBV19 combines with J gene TRBJ1-5, with D possibly TRBD1 on 5 matching bases. V gave up 7 bases and J gave up 5 bases, with 15 bases separating them. The CDR3 is 14 amino acids. The germline CDR1 and CDR2 sequences are LNHDA and SQIVND (reference sequence). This CDR3 is CASTPRWGDQPQHF. As DNA, the CDR3 is TGTGCCAGTACCCCCCGGTGGGGGGATCAGCCCCAGCATTTT.

V is TRBV7-6 and J is TRBJ2-1; TRBD1 aligns across 11 bases. CDR1 and CDR2 (germline): SGHVS, FNYEAQ. V lost 5 bases and J lost 7; bases outside the gene matches: 7. The CDR3 extends over 15 amino acids. CDR3 loop: CASSPGTGGGNEQFF. The DNA of the CDR3 is TGTGCCAGCAGCCCCGGGACAGGGGGAGGAAATGAGCAGTTCTTC. Full variable domain (outside the CDR3, taken from reference TRBV7-6 and TRBJ2-1): GAGVSQSPRYKVTKRGQDVALRCDPISGHVSLYWYRQALGQGPEFLTYFNYEAQQDKSGLPNDRFSAERPEGSISTLTIQRTEQRDSAMYRCASSPGTGGGNEQFFGPGTRLTVL.

About this clone: Other DNA sequences in this specimen translate into the identical CDR3. The genes are TRBV7-9 and TRBJ1-2; D is uncertain. The CDR3 is made up of 12 amino acids. V lost 1 base and J 8 bases, leaving 8 bases between the germline ends. Per the germline V gene, CDR1 is SEHNR and CDR2 is FQNEAQ (reference sequence). CDR3 amino acids: CASSLEGGGYTF. The CDR3 DNA reads as TGTGCCAGCAGCTTAGAGGGAGGCGGCTACACCTTC. Combining the CDR3 with reference TRBV7-9 and TRBJ1-2 gives the whole variable domain DTGVSQNPRHKITKRGQNVTFRCDPISEHNRLYWYRQTLGQGPEFLTYFQNEAQLEKSRLLSDRFSAERPKGSFSTLEIQRTEQGDSAMYLCASSLEGGGYTFGSGTRLTVV.

This chain joins TRBV11-1 and TRBJ2-6; 12 positions agree with TRBD2. CDR1 is SGHAT, CDR2 FQDESV, per germline (reference sequence). The V gene end was trimmed by 6 bases and the J gene end by 4 bases; junction bases not matched to a gene: 10. The CDR3 is 18 residues long. The CDR3 reads CASSSGTSGSRGANVLTF. The CDR3 nucleotides are TGTGCCAGCAGTTCCGGGACTAGCGGGTCCCGAGGGGCCAACGTCCTGACTTTC.

This chain's CDR3 is CASSLGPMSSYEQYF. As DNA, the CDR3 is TGTGCCAGCAGTTTAGGACCGATGTCCTCCTACGAGCAGTACTTC. The chain employs TRBV28 and TRBJ2-7; no firm D call. Trimming cost V 2 bases and J 0 bases, with 11 bases left between them. Germline V gene data show CDR1 as MDHEN and CDR2 as SYDVKM. The CDR3 covers 15 residues.

The chain combines TRBV7-8 with TRBJ1-1; no clear D. V lost 5 bases to trimming and J lost 8 bases, with 12 bases between them. The CDR3 spans 12 residues. From germline, CDR1 is SGHVS and CDR2 FQNEAQ. The CDR3 loop reads CASSQHSSEAFF. The CDR3 DNA is TGTGCCAGCAGCCAACACAGCTCCGAAGCTTTCTTT.

The rearrangement links TRBV7-3 to TRBJ1-3, with unresolved D. This CDR3 comprises 17 residues. V lost 1 base, J lost 0 bases, and 13 bases lay in between. Germline V gene sequence: CDR1 SGHTA, CDR2 FQGTGA. This CDR3 is CASSLRSQLNSGNTIYF. The CDR3 DNA follows: TGTGCCAGCAGCTTAAGGTCACAGCTGAACTCTGGAAACACCATATATTTT.

CDR3 in amino acids: CASSLQGTSYEQYF. As DNA, the CDR3 is TGCGCCAGCAGCCTACAGGGGACCTCCTACGAGCAGTACTTC. This sequence joins TRBV5-1 and TRBJ2-7; TRBD1 aligns across 7 bases. This CDR3 has 14 residues. CDR1 is SGHRS and CDR2 is YFSETQ in the germline V gene. V lost 4 bases to trimming and J lost 0 bases; unmatched junction nucleotides: 4. The full variable domain, with the rest looked up from reference TRBV5-1 and TRBJ2-7, is KAGVTQTPRYLIKTRGQQVTLSCSPISGHRSVSWYQQTPGQGLQFLFEYFSETQRNKGNFPGRFSGRQFSNSRSEMNVSTLELGDSALYLCASSLQGTSYEQYFGPGTRLTVT.

The V call is TRBV2, the J call TRBJ1-5; 9 bases are a match to TRBD1. Trimming took 8 bases from V and 5 from J; bases not matched to a gene: 7. Germline V CDR1 and CDR2: SNHLY, FYNNEI. The CDR3 is 14 residues long. CDR3 in DNA: TGTGCCAGCCAGGACAGGGGCGAATATCAGCCCCAGCATTTT. It specifies CASQDRGEYQPQHF.

The chain recombines TRBV29-1 with TRBJ2-1, with 11 bases aligning to TRBD2. V gave up 7 bases and J gave up 0 bases; unmatched junction bases: 14. This CDR3 comprises 18 residues. Germline V gives CDR1 SQVTM, CDR2 ANQGSEA. The CDR3 here is CSGSSLGTSGPSYNEQFF. The CDR3, as DNA: TGCAGCGGTTCCTCGCTTGGGACTAGCGGTCCCTCCTACAATGAGCAGTTCTTC.

This sequence joins TRBV25-1 and TRBJ2-7; 11 bases agree with TRBD2. V shed 3 bases, J shed 0 bases, and the junction held 4 bases outside the gene matches. Germline V gene sequence: CDR1 MGHDK, CDR2 SYGVNS. The CDR3 is made up of 16 amino acids. The CDR3 loop reads CASSDPGTSGSYEQYF. CDR3 bases: TGTGCCAGCAGTGACCCGGGGACTAGCGGCTCCTACGAGCAGTACTTC.

The CDR3, as DNA: TGTGCCACCAGCAGAGACCTGGGACTAGCGGGGGAGACCCAGTACTTC. Its protein product is CATSRDLGLAGETQYF. This chain connects TRBV15 to TRBJ2-5; TRBD2 aligns across 13 bases. CDR1 is LNHNV and CDR2 is YYDKDF in the germline V gene (reference sequence). V gave up 0 bases and J gave up 5 bases; unmatched junction bases: 3. The CDR3 is 16 amino acids. The whole variable domain, filled in from reference TRBV15 and TRBJ2-5, reads DAMVIQNPRYQVTQFGKPVTLSCSQTLNHNVMYWYQQKSSQAPKLLFHYYDKDFNNEADTPDNFQSRRPNTSFCFLDIRSPGLGDTAMYLCATSRDLGLAGETQYFGPGTRLLVL.